The 30 T cell receptor beta chains reported below all come from one sample, sequenced in a study of shared clonotypes between healthy human individuals. Data came from immunoSEQ multiplex PCR; TCRdb stores just in-frame clones and leaves some out. The data show 2 million or so clones, about 95% seen once. The material sequenced was naive CD4+ T cells sorted from blood. Regarding subset: CD45RA+ positively selected. Receptor source: a man younger than 35 in good health.

The rearrangement joins TRBV7-9 to TRBJ1-2; no clear D gene. This CDR3 region has 15 residues. Between the trimmed V and J ends, which lost 5 bases and 5 bases, there was a span of 18 bases. Germline V gives CDR1 SEHNR, CDR2 FQNEAQ (reference sequence). The CDR3 region has the DNA TGTGCCAGCAGCGGCAAGGAGGTCCGTGGATATGGCTACACCTTC. Translation gives CASSGKEVRGYGYTF.

The chain has TRBV27 and TRBJ1-5; D call uncertain. The V gene lost 2 bases and the J gene lost 0 bases, with 5 bases spanning the gap. Germline assignment: CDR1 MNHEY and CDR2 SMNVEV (reference sequence). This CDR3 contains 14 residues. The CDR3 region is CASSLGDSNQPQHF. The DNA for the CDR3 is TGTGCCAGCAGTTTAGGGGATAGCAATCAGCCCCAGCATTTT.

The V and J genes are TRBV5-4 and TRBJ2-3, with D tentatively TRBD1 (5 bases). The V end lost 3 bases, the J end lost 4 bases, and 6 bases lay between the germline ends. Looked up from germline, CDR1 is SGHNT and CDR2 is YYREEE (reference sequence). The CDR3 totals 12 residues. CDR3 loop: CASSSRADTQYF. CDR3 DNA: TGTGCCAGCAGCTCCAGGGCAGATACGCAGTATTTT.

This clone was detected a few times. The rearrangement joins TRBV19 to TRBJ1-3, with D possibly matching TRBD1 (6 bases). Trimming cost V 6 bases and J 0 bases, with 15 bases left between them. Germline-derived CDR1 and CDR2 are LNHDA and SQIVND (reference sequence). The CDR3 totals 16 residues. The CDR3 nucleotides are TGTGCCAGTAGGCTTGGGACACCTAGCTCTGGAAACACCATATATTTT. This encodes CASRLGTPSSGNTIYF.

V and J are TRBV28 and TRBJ1-3; D uncertain. CDR1 MDHEN and CDR2 SYDVKM come from the germline V gene. This CDR3 is built from 16 residues. V was shortened by 3 bases and J by 0 bases, with 12 bases between the two germline ends. The CDR3 DNA is TGTGCCAGCAGTTTCTTGTCGACCAACTCTGGAAACACCATATATTTT. As protein: CASSFLSTNSGNTIYF.

This clone was detected a few times. The V and J genes are TRBV10-3 and TRBJ1-2; TRBD1 is a possible D gene (6 bases). The ends were cut back, 5 bases at V and 8 bases at J, with 18 bases in the middle. The CDR3 runs to 14 residues. Germline assignment: CDR1 ENHRY and CDR2 SYGVKD. CDR3 DNA sequence: TGTGCCATCAGTACCGGGACAAGTCCCTTCGGCTACACCTTC. As protein: CAISTGTSPFGYTF.

The gene calls are TRBV28 and TRBJ2-3; 10 positions match TRBD2. Trimming cost V 1 base and J 8 bases; bases outside gene matches: 3. Germline values: CDR1 MDHEN, CDR2 SYDVKM. The CDR3 is made up of 14 amino acids. The CDR3 loop reads CASSLLAGGATQYF. The CDR3, as DNA: TGTGCCAGCAGTTTATTAGCGGGGGGCGCTACGCAGTATTTT.

The chain is built from TRBV9 and TRBJ2-5, with D possibly matching TRBD2 (6 bases). V was cut by 1 base and J by 1 base, with 14 bases left in between. The germline V gene encodes CDR1 SGDLS and CDR2 YYNGEE. There are 16 residues in the CDR3. The CDR3 region is CASSVSTRGGQETQYF. CDR3 DNA sequence: TGTGCCAGCAGCGTATCTACGCGGGGAGGCCAAGAGACCCAGTACTTC.

The chain joins TRBV30 to TRBJ1-5; no clear D. The V and J ends lost 0 bases and 7 bases respectively, with 10 bases between them. This CDR3 contains 13 residues. Germline V lookup: CDR1 GTSNPN, CDR2 SVGIG (reference sequence). DNA of the CDR3: TGTGCCTGGAGTGTCCAGATCGGCCAGCCCCAGCATTTT. It specifies CAWSVQIGQPQHF. The full variable domain, completed using reference TRBV30 and TRBJ1-5, is SQTIHQWPATLVQPVGSPLSLECTVEGTSNPNLYWYRQAAGRGLQLLFYSVGIGQISSEVPQNLSASRPQDRQFILSSKKLLLSDSGFYLCAWSVQIGQPQHFGDGTRLSIL.

This chain links TRBV7-2 with TRBJ2-3, with 14 bases matching TRBD2. The CDR3 runs 16 residues. Germline CDR1 SGHTA, CDR2 FQGNSA. V shed 4 bases and J 5 bases; nucleotides not matched to a gene: 5. CDR3 amino acids: CASSSTSGRAGDTQYF. CDR3 sequence (DNA): TGTGCCAGCAGCTCGACTAGCGGGAGGGCCGGAGATACGCAGTATTTT.

V gene TRBV18 combines with J gene TRBJ1-4; unclear D gene. The CDR3 sequence is 14 residues long. From germline, CDR1 is KGHSH and CDR2 LQKENI. V gave up 6 bases and J gave up 8 bases, with 16 bases separating them. CDR3 in amino acids: CASSNTLLGEKLFF. In DNA form, the CDR3 reads TGTGCCAGCTCTAACACCTTACTGGGGGAAAAACTGTTTTTT.

This chain connects TRBV5-4 to TRBJ2-1, with 7 nucleotides matching TRBD2. The CDR3 length is 16 residues. CDR1 SGHNT and CDR2 YYREEE come from the germline V gene (reference sequence). With V trimmed by 0 bases and J by 2 bases, 5 bases remained unmatched. CDR3 protein: CASSLDGGDPYNEQFF. CDR3 DNA sequence: TGTGCCAGCAGCTTGGATGGGGGGGATCCCTACAATGAGCAGTTCTTC.

The V call is TRBV20-1, the J call TRBJ2-7, with D perhaps matching TRBD2 (6 bases). CDR3 length: 11 amino acids. V shed 5 bases and J shed 6 bases, with 11 bases lying between them. CDR1 is DFQATT and CDR2 is SNEGSKA in the germline V gene (reference sequence). CDR3 bases: TGCAGTGCTGGAGGGACGGGCGAGCAGTACTTC. It encodes CSAGGTGEQYF.

The chain has TRBV10-3 and TRBJ1-3; maybe TRBD1 (6 bases). V was trimmed by 2 bases and J by 0 bases, leaving 14 bases between them. The CDR3 spans 17 residues. The V gene's germline CDR1 is ENHRY and CDR2 SYGVKD. CDR3 nucleotides: TGTGCCATCAGTGAGAGGGGGTCGCAGGCCTCTGGAAACACCATATATTTT. Translated, it gives CAISERGSQASGNTIYF.

The CDR3 bases are TGCGCCAGCAGCGAAGCTAGCGGTGGCTCCACGGATACGCAGTATTTT. Translation gives CASSEASGGSTDTQYF. J is TRBJ2-3 and V is TRBV5-1; TRBD2 aligns across 7 bases. Germline V CDR1 and CDR2: SGHRS, YFSETQ. Trimming cost V 4 bases and J 6 bases; bases outside gene matches: 14. The CDR3 is made up of 16 amino acids.

The rearrangement uses TRBV30 and TRBJ1-5, with D possibly TRBD1 on 6 matching bases. Germline values: CDR1 GTSNPN, CDR2 SVGIG (reference sequence). This CDR3 region has 15 residues. Trimming left V 4 bases short and J 1 base short, with 14 bases between. Here the CDR3 reads CAWTTPGVSNQPQHF. CDR3 DNA: TGTGCCTGGACCACACCAGGGGTAAGCAATCAGCCCCAGCATTTT.

The rearrangement links TRBV2 to TRBJ2-7; TRBD1 aligns across 8 bases. The CDR3 contains 13 residues. J gave up 2 bases and V 8 bases, and 5 bases lay outside the gene matches. Germline V gives CDR1 SNHLY, CDR2 FYNNEI. In DNA, the CDR3 is TGTGCCAGCGACAGGGGTCCCACCTACGAGCAGTACTTC. Translation: CASDRGPTYEQYF. Combining the CDR3 with reference TRBV2 and TRBJ2-7 gives the whole variable domain EPEVTQTPSHQVTQMGQEVILRCVPISNHLYFYWYRQILGQKVEFLVSFYNNEISEKSEIFDDQFSVERPDGSNFTLKIRSTKLEDSAMYFCASDRGPTYEQYFGPGTRLTVT.

The V gene is TRBV5-1, the J gene TRBJ2-7, with TRBD1 as a possible D gene (6 bases). CDR3 length equals 13 residues. Trimming took 4 bases from V and 2 from J, leaving 10 bases between them. From germline, CDR1 is SGHRS and CDR2 YFSETQ. For the CDR3, the DNA is TGCGCCAGCAGCGCTGACAGGACCTACGAGCAGTACTTC. Its translation: CASSADRTYEQYF.

This chain links TRBV9 with TRBJ2-7, with D uncertain. V lost 4 bases, J lost 4 bases, and 24 bases lay in between. Per the germline V gene, CDR1 is SGDLS and CDR2 is YYNGEE. The CDR3 extends over 17 amino acids. The CDR3 is CASSRTPQQGMGYEQYF. CDR3 nucleotides: TGTGCCAGCAGCCGAACCCCACAGCAAGGGATGGGGTACGAGCAGTACTTC. The complete variable domain, with remaining parts taken from reference TRBV9 and TRBJ2-7, reads DSGVTQTPKHLITATGQRVTLRCSPRSGDLSVYWYQQSLDQGLQFLIQYYNGEERAKGNILERFSAQQFPDLHSELNLSSLELGDSALYFCASSRTPQQGMGYEQYFGPGTRLTVT.

The chain combines TRBV9 with TRBJ2-5; the match to TRBD1 covers 9 bases. V gave up 0 bases and J gave up 4 bases; unmatched junction bases: 4. Germline V gives CDR1 SGDLS, CDR2 YYNGEE. This CDR3 spans 15 amino acids. The CDR3 region is CASSVEGTGTETQYF. The CDR3 nucleotides read TGTGCCAGCAGCGTAGAGGGGACAGGGACAGAGACCCAGTACTTC.

CDR3 nucleotide sequence: TGCGCCAGCAGCATAGACAGGGATCAGCCCCAGCATTTT. It translates to CASSIDRDQPQHF. J is TRBJ1-5 and V is TRBV5-1; TRBD1 matches 7 bases. Germline loops: CDR1 SGHRS, CDR2 YFSETQ. This CDR3 spans 13 amino acids. V lost 4 bases, J lost 5 bases, and 3 bases stayed unmatched.

The chain joins TRBV6-5 to TRBJ1-2; D not certain. CDR3 length: 16 amino acids. Trimming shortened V by 2 bases and J by 0 bases, and 13 bases separated the two germline ends. Germline-derived CDR1 and CDR2 are MNHEY and SVGAGI. For the CDR3, the DNA is TGTGCCAGCAGTTACCTTTCGAGGGTCTCTAACTATGGCTACACCTTC. It codes for CASSYLSRVSNYGYTF.

CDR3 loop: CASSVPSGNTIYF. DNA for the CDR3: TGTGCCAGCAGCGTCCCTTCTGGAAACACCATATATTTT. V and J are TRBV11-2 and TRBJ1-3; D is undetermined. This CDR3 region has 13 residues. Germline V gene data show CDR1 as SGHAT and CDR2 as FQNNGV. The V end lost 5 bases, the J end lost 1 base, and 6 bases lay between the germline ends.

The chain links TRBV23-1 to TRBJ1-6; D remains ambiguous. TRBV23-1 is reported as an ORF; its role is uncertain. This CDR3 has 14 amino acids. Trimming took 4 bases from V and 10 from J, leaving 14 bases between them. DNA for the CDR3: TGCGCCAGCAGTCGTTCCGGGGTCCTATCACCCCTCCACTTT. It codes for CASSRSGVLSPLHF.

This chain links TRBV7-6 with TRBJ2-2; D gene uncertain. The V end was cut by 3 bases, the J end by 2 bases, with 10 bases between. Germline V gene lookup returns CDR1 SGHVS and CDR2 FNYEAQ. The CDR3 covers 15 residues. The chain's CDR3 is CASSFSNTNTGELFF. CDR3 DNA: TGTGCCAGCAGCTTTTCAAATACAAACACCGGGGAGCTGTTTTTT.

Points on this clone: Other DNA sequences in this specimen translate into the identical CDR3. The V call is TRBV6-6, the J call TRBJ2-7; 8 bases are a match to TRBD1. The CDR3 extends over 14 amino acids. With V trimmed by 0 bases and J by 4 bases, 2 bases remained unmatched. The germline CDR1 and CDR2 sequences are MNHNY and SVGAGI (reference sequence). The CDR3 DNA reads as TGTGCCAGCAGTTACTCGCAGGGGGCTTACGAGCAGTACTTC. Its protein is CASSYSQGAYEQYF.

This chain links TRBV9 with TRBJ2-6, with D unresolved. CDR3 length equals 17 residues. Germline V gives CDR1 SGDLS, CDR2 YYNGEE. With 4 bases removed from V and 1 base from J, the gap between germline ends came to 15 bases. In DNA, the CDR3 is TGTGCCAGCAGCACACGGACGTTGGGTTCTGGGGCCAACGTCCTGACTTTC. It specifies CASSTRTLGSGANVLTF.

On this clone itself: Other DNA sequences in the sample encode the same CDR3. This rearrangement joins TRBV18 to TRBJ2-7, with 7 bases lining up with TRBD2. With V trimmed by 3 bases and J by 4 bases, 3 bases remained unmatched. CDR3 length: 13 amino acids. From germline, CDR1 is KGHSH and CDR2 LQKENI. The CDR3 DNA sequence: TGTGCCAGCTCACCCGGACTAGATTACGAGCAGTACTTC. Its translation: CASSPGLDYEQYF.

In its sample, this clone was seen once. The identical CDR3 is also encoded by other nucleotide sequences in the sample. The genes are TRBV20-1 and TRBJ1-1; no reliable D call. The germline gives CDR1 DFQATT, CDR2 SNEGSKA (reference sequence). V was clipped by 2 bases and J by 3 bases, with 4 bases between them. This CDR3 has 11 residues. In nucleotides, the CDR3 is TGCAGTGCTAGACAGTACACTGAAGCTTTCTTT. It is translated as CSARQYTEAFF.

For the CDR3, the DNA is TGTGCCTCGGGACAGCAAGAGACCCAGTACTTC. Translation: CASGQQETQYF. V gene TRBV30 combines with J gene TRBJ2-5; 7 bases fit TRBD1. CDR1 is GTSNPN and CDR2 is SVGIG in the germline V gene (reference sequence). CDR3 size: 11 residues. Germline trimming cut 7 bases from V and 2 bases from J; bases unmatched to any gene: 1.